The rows below give T cell receptor beta chains drawn from one sample of a study of blood T cell repertoires in COVID-19. Profiling relied on immunoSEQ multiplex PCR, and the TCRdb table lists in-frame clones only, not all of them. The table lists 200,000 to 300,000 clones, approximately 86% of them singletons. Source material: peripheral blood. The source of these receptors is a man aged 25-45 years with active or convalescent COVID-19. CDR3s include the opening cysteine and the closing phenylalanine or tryptophan. The D gene is left open where the match is weak. Clone size is given for some rows only: seen once, a few or many times, or a class if the clone is expanded.

d_call,j_call,clone_size,v_call,cdr3_aa,cdr3_nt
.,TRBJ2-2,.,TRBV30,CAWAGYNTGELFF,TGTGCCTGGGCGGGGTACAACACCGGGGAGCTGTTTTTT
TRBD1,TRBJ1-2,.,TRBV5-1,CASSEDRDLGYTF,TGCGCCAGCAGCGAGGACAGGGACCTTGGCTACACCTTC
.,TRBJ2-4,.,TRBV21-1,CASSKGRGSGKNIQYF,TGTGCCAGCAGCAAAGGTCGCGGGTCGGGAAAAAACATTCAGTACTTC
.,TRBJ1-3,.,TRBV6-5,CASSYSGDSSINTIYF,TGTGCCAGCAGTTACTCTGGGGACTCCTCAATAAACACCATATATTTT
.,TRBJ1-1,.,TRBV7-9,CASSLVQGNTEAFF,TGTGCCAGCAGCTTAGTTCAGGGGAACACTGAAGCTTTCTTT
TRBD1,TRBJ2-7,.,TRBV6-5,CASSYADRGRDEQYF,TGTGCCAGCAGTTATGCGGACAGGGGTCGCGACGAGCAGTACTTC
TRBD1,TRBJ1-5,.,TRBV6-2/TRBV6-3,CASSSAQGVRGNQPQHF,TGTGCCAGCAGTTCCGCACAGGGGGTTCGGGGCAATCAGCCCCAGCATTTT
.,TRBJ1-1,.,TRBV4-3,CASSQDRPGFTEAFF,TGCGCCAGCAGCCAAGATCGCCCAGGGTTCACTGAAGCTTTCTTT
.,TRBJ2-7,once,TRBV7-8,CASSPRFGGKFYEQYF,TGTGCCAGCAGCCCACGATTTGGAGGGAAATTCTACGAGCAGTACTTC
.,TRBJ1-2,few,TRBV6-5,CASISSGFRLGYTF,TGTGCCAGCATAAGCTCCGGGTTCCGGCTTGGCTACACCTTC
.,TRBJ1-4,.,TRBV27,CASSLEPTGREKLFF,TGTGCCAGCAGTTTGGAACCCACGGGGAGGGAAAAACTGTTTTTT
TRBD1,TRBJ2-3,.,TRBV18,CASSPGQGRTDTQYF,TGTGCCAGCTCCCCGGGACAGGGGCGCACAGATACGCAGTATTTT
TRBD2,TRBJ2-1,.,TRBV7-6,CASSTGLAAPSSYNEQFF,TGTGCCAGCAGCACCGGACTAGCTGCCCCCAGCTCCTACAATGAGCAGTTCTTC
.,TRBJ1-2,.,TRBV10-2,CASSATQYGYTF,TGCGCCAGCAGTGCGACACAATATGGCTACACCTTC
.,TRBJ1-1,.,TRBV11-3,CASSPTGQTNTEAFF,TGTGCCAGCAGCCCTACCGGACAGACGAACACTGAAGCTTTCTTT
TRBD1,TRBJ1-1,.,TRBV5-1,CASSLGTGRMNTEAFF,TGCGCCAGCAGCTTGGGGACAGGGCGGATGAACACTGAAGCTTTCTTT
TRBD2,TRBJ2-1,once,TRBV7-3,CASSPSSGGYNEQFF,TGTGCCAGCAGCCCTTCTAGCGGGGGCTACAATGAGCAGTTCTTC
TRBD1,TRBJ1-1,.,TRBV5-1,CASSMGQMNTEAFF,TGCGCCAGCAGCATGGGACAGATGAACACTGAAGCTTTCTTT
.,TRBJ1-3,.,TRBV7-9,CASSPHTGNTIYF,TGTGCCAGCAGCCCACATACAGGAAACACCATATATTTT
.,TRBJ2-4,.,TRBV10-2,CASRVGELAKNIQYF,TGCGCCAGCAGGGTCGGGGAGCTAGCCAAAAACATTCAGTACTTC
.,TRBJ2-5,.,TRBV7-9,CASNGQRETQYF,TGTGCCAGCAATGGCCAGAGGGAGACCCAGTACTTC
TRBD1,TRBJ2-7,.,TRBV30,CAWTGGPYEQYF,TGTGCCTGGACAGGGGGCCCCTACGAGCAGTACTTC
.,TRBJ2-4,.,TRBV6-2/TRBV6-3,CASSTSWVGRGAKNIQYF,TGTGCCAGCAGTACTAGCTGGGTGGGGAGAGGAGCCAAAAACATTCAGTACTTC
.,TRBJ1-4,.,TRBV25-1,CASSARGATNEKLFF,TGTGCCAGCAGTGCCAGGGGTGCAACTAATGAAAAACTGTTTTTT
.,TRBJ1-3,.,TRBV4-3,CASSQGSHGSGNTIYF,TGCGCCAGCAGCCAAGGTAGCCACGGCTCTGGAAACACCATATATTTT
.,TRBJ2-5,.,TRBV5-4,CASSPGRGQVKRETQYF,TGTGCCAGCAGCCCAGGGCGGGGCCAAGTTAAAAGAGAGACCCAGTACTTC
TRBD1,TRBJ1-3,.,TRBV5-6,CASSFFGQGLSGNTIYF,TGTGCCAGCAGCTTCTTTGGACAGGGCCTCTCTGGAAACACCATATATTTT
TRBD1,TRBJ2-7,.,TRBV5-1,CASREGQEYYEQYF,TGCGCCAGCAGGGAGGGACAGGAGTACTACGAGCAGTACTTC
TRBD1,TRBJ1-2,.,TRBV18,CASSPLPGQGNFYGYTF,TGTGCCAGCTCACCACTTCCGGGACAGGGGAACTTCTATGGCTACACCTTC
TRBD1,TRBJ2-5,few,TRBV10-1,CASSEIPGTGRDQETQYF,TGCGCCAGCAGTGAAATTCCCGGGACAGGGCGAGACCAAGAGACCCAGTACTTC
.,TRBJ2-1,.,TRBV13,CASEGGRRNEQFF,TGTGCCAGCGAGGGGGGGCGGCGCAATGAGCAGTTCTTC
.,TRBJ1-5,.,TRBV12-3/TRBV12-4,CASSLSENQPQHF,TGTGCCAGCAGTTTAAGCGAAAATCAGCCCCAGCATTTT
.,TRBJ2-7,.,TRBV7-9,CASSYPSSYEQYF,TGTGCCAGCAGCTATCCGAGCTCCTACGAGCAGTACTTC
TRBD2,TRBJ2-7,.,TRBV5-4,CASSLPGTSGPLSYEQYF,TGTGCCAGCAGCTTGCCAGGGACTAGCGGTCCTCTTTCCTACGAGCAGTACTTC
TRBD1,TRBJ2-5,.,TRBV30,CACHRDRVSETQYF,TGTGCCTGCCACAGGGACAGGGTTTCAGAGACCCAGTACTTC
.,TRBJ1-2,.,TRBV7-9,CASNLVGYGYTF,TGTGCCAGCAACCTTGTCGGCTATGGCTACACCTTC
.,TRBJ2-3,.,TRBV2,CASSSGDTDTQYF,TGTGCCAGCAGTTCGGGGGACACAGATACGCAGTATTTT
.,TRBJ2-6,.,TRBV19,CASSLRGGRRANVLTF,TGTGCCAGTAGTTTGCGGGGCGGCCGACGGGCCAACGTCCTGACTTTC
TRBD1,TRBJ2-1,.,TRBV11-2,CASSLGQGVGSYNEQFF,TGTGCCAGCAGCTTAGGACAGGGGGTGGGATCTTACAATGAGCAGTTCTTC
TRBD1,TRBJ1-5,once,TRBV2,CASRSGQYNQPQHF,TGTGCCAGCAGGTCGGGACAGTACAATCAGCCCCAGCATTTT
TRBD2,TRBJ2-6,.,TRBV2,CASSAGRAGANVLTF,TGTGCCAGCAGTGCGGGGAGGGCTGGGGCCAACGTCCTGACTTTC
.,TRBJ1-1,few,TRBV2,CASGSMNTEAFF,TGTGCCAGCGGCAGTATGAACACTGAAGCTTTCTTT
TRBD1,TRBJ1-1,once,TRBV4-3,CASSQTGQGGTEAFF,TGCGCCAGCAGCCAAACGGGACAGGGGGGGACTGAAGCTTTCTTT
.,TRBJ1-3,few,TRBV9,CASSTRTASGNTIYF,TGTGCCAGCAGCACCCGGACTGCATCGGGAAACACCATATATTTT
TRBD2,TRBJ2-1,.,TRBV19,CASRRLAGGDEQFF,TGTGCCAGTAGACGACTAGCGGGGGGAGATGAGCAGTTCTTC
.,TRBJ1-2,.,TRBV10-2,CATLEGGYGYTF,TGCGCCACTCTAGAGGGCGGGTATGGCTACACCTTC
TRBD2,TRBJ2-5,.,TRBV6-5,CASTDGGTETQYF,TGTGCCAGCACCGACGGGGGGACGGAGACCCAGTACTTC
.,TRBJ2-7,.,TRBV7-2,CASSLVDSNYEQYF,TGTGCCAGCAGCTTAGTTGACTCTAACTACGAGCAGTACTTC
.,TRBJ2-7,once,TRBV27,CASSPYRQAPAYEQYF,TGTGCCAGCAGTCCCTACCGACAGGCTCCAGCCTACGAGCAGTACTTC
TRBD2,TRBJ2-1,many,TRBV5-4,CASTQRGGASYNEQFF,TGTGCCAGCACCCAGCGGGGGGGCGCCTCCTACAATGAGCAGTTCTTC
.,TRBJ2-3,once,TRBV7-6,CASSPLVSGTDTQYF,TGTGCCAGCAGCCCTCTAGTATCGGGCACAGATACGCAGTATTTT
TRBD1,TRBJ2-1,once,TRBV6-4,CATKTGPGDYNEQFF,TGTGCCACCAAGACAGGGCCAGGGGATTACAATGAGCAGTTCTTC
TRBD1,TRBJ1-2,.,TRBV7-9,CASSPPGQETGYTF,TGTGCCAGCAGCCCACCGGGACAGGAGACTGGCTACACCTTC
.,TRBJ2-3,.,TRBV5-6,CASSSILDSSTDTQYF,TGTGCCAGCAGCTCCATCTTGGACTCAAGCACAGATACGCAGTATTTT
TRBD1,TRBJ1-5,.,TRBV3-1/TRBV3-2,CASSTGTVSNQPQHF,TGTGCCAGCAGCACCGGGACAGTTAGCAATCAGCCCCAGCATTTT
.,TRBJ1-1,.,TRBV13,CASSLDSRVLRGKNTEAFF,TGTGCCAGCAGCTTAGATTCCCGGGTTTTGAGGGGGAAGAACACTGAAGCTTTCTTT
TRBD1,TRBJ2-1,.,TRBV24-1,CATSDPGQADEQFF,TGTGCCACCAGTGATCCAGGACAGGCCGATGAGCAGTTCTTC
TRBD1,TRBJ2-5,.,TRBV28,CASSKSRGRLETQYF,TGTGCCAGCAGTAAAAGCAGGGGGCGCTTAGAGACCCAGTACTTC
TRBD1,TRBJ1-2,once,TRBV6-4,CASSEGQPLATYGYTF,TGTGCCAGCAGTGAGGGACAGCCACTAGCCACATATGGCTACACCTTC